This T cell receptor beta chain was sequenced in a study of STAT5B mutations in CD4+ large granular lymphocyte leukemia. The germline V gene has CDR1 SQVTM and CDR2 ANQGSEA. The CDR3 extends over 14 amino acids. J lost 0 bases, V lost 7 bases, and 5 bases had no gene match. Regarding the study as a whole: 8/27 top patient clones versus 2/35 control clones were TRBV06-family. Patient CD4-sorted repertoires stayed more clonal than healthy ones after leukemic-clone removal.

Assay: immunoSEQ multiplex PCR; the TCRdb copy retains only in-frame clones and omits some. This sample has 30,000 to 40,000 clones, with less than 85% found just once. The sample holds one count of this clone. Antigen unknown. Control samples were healthy donors' buffy coats. The TCR was taken from a human donor in good health. The chain carries TRBV29-1 and TRBJ2-2, with TRBD2 identical over 7 bases. Sequencing was done on a sample of CD4+ T cells from blood buffy coats. The CDR3 is CSAAGTTNTGELFF. The CDR3 DNA is TGCAGCGCCGCCGGGACTACGAACACCGGGGAGCTGTTTTTT.